Listed below are T cell receptor beta chains from one sample, sequenced in a study of T cell responses to AZD1222 COVID-19 vaccine. Here immunoSEQ multiplex PCR was the method, and the copy in TCRdb shows in-frame clones only, minus some. The repertoire holds more than 150,000 clones, with over 70% as singletons. Sequenced material: peripheral blood, taken on day 0 of MenACWY control vaccination. The receptors shown here come from an adult in good health. CDR3s include the opening cysteine and the closing phenylalanine or tryptophan. D genes are given only for firm matches. Only part of the rows carry a size: once, few, many, or a class if the clone is expanded.

TRBD2	TRBJ2-1	few	TRBV27	16	TGTGCCAGCCAAAACCCCAGCGGGAGCTCCTACAATGAGCAGTTCTTC	CASQNPSGSSYNEQFF
TRBD2	TRBJ2-1	NA	TRBV9	15	TGTGCCAGCAGTCTTAGCGGGGCTGACTACAATGAGCAGTTCTTC	CASSLSGADYNEQFF
TRBD1	TRBJ2-2	NA	TRBV5-1	15	TGCGCCAGCAGCTCCACAGGGGTGGGCACCGGGGAGCTGTTTTTT	CASSSTGVGTGELFF
TRBD2	TRBJ2-3	NA	TRBV27	14	TGTGCCAGCAGCACTAGCGCACCCACAGATACGCAGTATTTT	CASSTSAPTDTQYF
NA	TRBJ1-2	NA	TRBV6-5	13	TGTGCCAGCCAAACGCTGGGGGCGCGAGGCTACACCTTC	CASQTLGARGYTF
TRBD1	TRBJ2-2	NA	TRBV4-1	17	TGCGCCAGCAGCCAAGAATTACAGGGGGCGACCACCGGGGAGCTGTTTTTT	CASSQELQGATTGELFF
TRBD1	TRBJ2-7	few	TRBV15	15	TGTGCCACCAGCAGAGGAGGTCAGGGGGCGTGGGAGCAGTACTTC	CATSRGGQGAWEQYF
NA	TRBJ1-1	once	TRBV28	17	TGTGCCAGCAGTTTGGTCCGGTTCGGGGGTTTGGACACTGAAGCTTTCTTT	CASSLVRFGGLDTEAFF
NA	TRBJ2-7	NA	TRBV7-9	16	TGTGCCAGCAGCTTAACGCGGCAGGGGGGCGTCTGGGAGCAGTACTTC	CASSLTRQGGVWEQYF
TRBD2	TRBJ2-5	NA	TRBV3-1/TRBV3-2	13	TGTGCCAGCAGCCCCGCGGGAGGAGAGACCCAGTACTTC	CASSPAGGETQYF
TRBD1	TRBJ1-2	NA	TRBV5-4	17	TGTGCCAGCAGCTTGGCACTCGACAGGGGTGTTACGTATGGCTACACCTTC	CASSLALDRGVTYGYTF
TRBD1	TRBJ1-3	NA	TRBV5-1	16	TGCGCCAGCAGCCCGGGACAGCAGCTGGGTGGAAACACCATATATTTT	CASSPGQQLGGNTIYF
NA	TRBJ1-6	NA	TRBV30	14	TGTGCCTGGAGTGTACAAGGGTTTGATTCACCCCTCCACTTT	CAWSVQGFDSPLHF
NA	TRBJ2-7	NA	TRBV24-1	16	TGTGCCACCAGTGATCCTACAGGAATCCTCTCCTACGAGCAGTACTTC	CATSDPTGILSYEQYF
NA	TRBJ1-4	few	TRBV4-2	17	TGTGCCAGCAGCCAAGTATGGGGTGTTGCAACTAATGAAAAACTGTTTTTT	CASSQVWGVATNEKLFF
NA	TRBJ2-5	NA	TRBV11-2	13	TGTGCCAGCAGCGGGGGGATCCAAGAGACCCAGTACTTC	CASSGGIQETQYF
NA	TRBJ1-2	NA	TRBV4-2	16	TGTGCCAGCAGCCAAGAGGCTCAGGGACGAGTGGAGGGCTACACCTTC	CASSQEAQGRVEGYTF
NA	TRBJ1-1	NA	TRBV7-6	13	TGTGCCAGCAGCTTTTCGGAGGACACTGAAGCTTTCTTT	CASSFSEDTEAFF
TRBD1	TRBJ1-5	few	TRBV6-5	13	TGTGCCCGCTTCGACAGGGACAATCAGCCCCAGCATTTT	CARFDRDNQPQHF
NA	TRBJ1-6	once	TRBV5-1	15	TGCGCCAGCAGCTTGGGTGGTCGGAACAATTCACCCCTCCACTTT	CASSLGGRNNSPLHF
NA	TRBJ2-3	once	TRBV5-1	14	TGCGCCAGCAGCCCCCTTAGTCTGGCAGATACGCAGTATTTT	CASSPLSLADTQYF
NA	TRBJ2-3	NA	TRBV27	14	TGTGCCAGCAGTCTTAATACGGGGACAGATACGCAGTATTTT	CASSLNTGTDTQYF
NA	TRBJ2-7	NA	TRBV7-9	15	TGTGCCAGCACCTCCCCCGTCAGGGCAGCCTACGAGCAGTACTTC	CASTSPVRAAYEQYF
TRBD1	TRBJ2-5	few	TRBV3-1/TRBV3-2	16	TGTGCCAGCAGCGTGCTCCCAGGGGGCGGCCAAGAGACCCAGTACTTC	CASSVLPGGGQETQYF
NA	TRBJ2-2	NA	TRBV6-1	14	TGTGCCAGCAGTGAGACTAGTCTTGCCGGGGAGCTGTTTTTT	CASSETSLAGELFF